The 4 T cell receptor beta chains given below trace back to one sample, sequenced in a study of T-cell reconstitution after alpha-beta-depleted transplantation in children. Preparing the TCRbeta library involved the use of unique molecular identifiers. TCRdb reprocessed the PCR reads via MiXCR and lists one record per CDR3 protein. The data hold some 200,000 distinct CDR3 sequences, with just under 6.5% observed a single time. The sample was PBMCs, taken before TCRalphabeta/CD19-depleted stem cell transplant. These TCRs come from a girl under two years old with combined immunodeficiency, due to receive a stem cell transplant.

CDR3 residues: CASSLWAETQYF. Here the CDR3 DNA reads TGTGCCAGCAGCTTATGGGCGGAGACCCAGTACTTC. The V and J genes are TRBV7-9 and TRBJ2-5; D is ambiguous. The length of the CDR3 is 12 residues. V dropped 2 bases and J dropped 5 bases, with 6 bases sitting between them. Germline-derived CDR1 and CDR2 are SEHNR and FQNEAQ (reference sequence).

This clonotype showed up many times. The V call is TRBV12-3 or TRBV12-4, the J call TRBJ2-5, with D uncertain. The CDR3 is 12 amino acids. The ends were cut back, 10 bases at V and 7 bases at J, with 16 bases in the middle. CDR3 in amino acids: CATLGPVGTQYF. DNA for the CDR3: TGTGCCACTCTTGGACCAGTTGGGACCCAGTACTTC.

Details on this clonotype: Germline and junction disagree at one end, which may indicate a read error. This sequence joins TRBV4-3 and TRBJ1-4; 9 bases match TRBD1. Germline CDR1 LGHNA, CDR2 YSLEER. The CDR3 covers 17 residues. CDR3 residues: CASSHTFQVDRGEKLSF. The CDR3 DNA reads TGCGCCAGCAGCCATACTTTCCAAGTGGACAGGGGTGAAAAACTGTCTTTT.

This clonotype appeared a few times. This rearrangement joins TRBV20-1 to TRBJ1-6, with unresolved D. The CDR3 runs to 13 residues. Germline values: CDR1 DFQATT, CDR2 SNEGSKA (reference sequence). Trimming removed 7 bases from V and 5 bases from J, with 12 bases in between. The CDR3 nucleotides read TGCAGTGTACTGGCTGGGGATAATTCACCCCTCCACTTT. The encoded protein is CSVLAGDNSPLHF.